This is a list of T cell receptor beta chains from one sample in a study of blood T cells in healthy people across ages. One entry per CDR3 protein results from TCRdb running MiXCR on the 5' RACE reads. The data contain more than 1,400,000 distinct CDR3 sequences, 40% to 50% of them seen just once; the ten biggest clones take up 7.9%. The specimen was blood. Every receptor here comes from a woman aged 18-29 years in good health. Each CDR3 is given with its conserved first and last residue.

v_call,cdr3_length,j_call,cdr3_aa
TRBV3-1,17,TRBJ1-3,CASSPKVSDRERNTIYF
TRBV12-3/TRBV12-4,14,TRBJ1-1,CASSLITPSGGAFF
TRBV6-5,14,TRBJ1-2,CASSYSPSNYGYTF
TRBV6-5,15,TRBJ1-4,CASSHGNRGREKLFF
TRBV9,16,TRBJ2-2,CASSVELRGVTGELFF
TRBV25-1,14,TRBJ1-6,CASKETGDGPPLHF
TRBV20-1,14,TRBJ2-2,CSARQAANTGELFF
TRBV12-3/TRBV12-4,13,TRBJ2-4,CASSFDIAGKWYF
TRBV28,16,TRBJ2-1,CASTLGGITSWNEQFF
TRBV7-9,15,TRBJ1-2,CASSSRDRVKYGYTF
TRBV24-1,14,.,CATSDSGTPETQYF
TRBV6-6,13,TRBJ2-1,CASTTGLVGEQFF
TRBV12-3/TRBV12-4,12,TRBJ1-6,CASSPVPGRRHF
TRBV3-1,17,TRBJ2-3,CASSPPTGTSGTDTQYF
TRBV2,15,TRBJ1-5,CASSRPGLFNQPQHF
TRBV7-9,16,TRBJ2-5,CASSLGRGPLEETQYF
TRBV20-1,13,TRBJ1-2,CSAFQGAVGGYTF
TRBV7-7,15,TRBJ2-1,CASSLMERGANEQFF
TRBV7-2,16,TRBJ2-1,CASSSDGTSGYNEQFF
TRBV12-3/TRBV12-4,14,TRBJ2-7,CASRRGIYYNEQYF
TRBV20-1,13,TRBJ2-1,CSAAGGSYNEQFF
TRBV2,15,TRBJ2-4,CASSEEREAKNIQYF
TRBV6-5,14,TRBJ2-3,CASGRGIWTDTQYF
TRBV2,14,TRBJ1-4,CASSGTGHFVKLFF
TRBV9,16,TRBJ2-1,CASSVRPSGPNNEQFF
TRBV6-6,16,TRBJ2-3,CASRPPRDRQGDTQYF
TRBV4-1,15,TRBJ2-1,CASSQESSGDNEQFF
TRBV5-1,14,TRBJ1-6,CASSLALGDSPLHF
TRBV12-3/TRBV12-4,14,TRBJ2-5,CASSQRQGGETQYF
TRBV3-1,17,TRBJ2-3,CASSRLSSGSAADTQYF
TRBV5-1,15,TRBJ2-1,CASSVDTRSYNEQFF
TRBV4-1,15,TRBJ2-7,CASSHQGQDSYEQYF
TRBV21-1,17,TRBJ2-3,CASSKFEGDRDADTQYF
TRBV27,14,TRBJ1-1,CASSLSLLNTEAFF
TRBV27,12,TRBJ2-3,CASSPRGDTQYF
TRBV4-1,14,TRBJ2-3,CASSRGLAGGTQYF
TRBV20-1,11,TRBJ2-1,CSASGDNEQFF
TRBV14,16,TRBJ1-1,CASSQGGSGRVTEAFF
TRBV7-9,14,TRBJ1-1,CASNLQGVWTEAFF
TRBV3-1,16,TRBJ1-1,CASSPGGGRALTEAFF
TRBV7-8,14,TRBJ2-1,CASSFGTTSGAQFF
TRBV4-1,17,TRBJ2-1,CASSQVPGGLVSHEQFF
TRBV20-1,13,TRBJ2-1,CSAQGLGVGEQFF
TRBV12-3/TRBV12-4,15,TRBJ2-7,CASSPRTSGEGEQYF
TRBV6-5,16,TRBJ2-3,CASSPGLAGLTDAQYF
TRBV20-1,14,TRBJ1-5,CSALTGVFNQPQHF
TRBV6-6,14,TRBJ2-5,CASSRGPDQETQYF
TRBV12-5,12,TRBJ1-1,CASHRDHTEAFF
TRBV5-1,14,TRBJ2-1,CASSLGTAGGEQFF